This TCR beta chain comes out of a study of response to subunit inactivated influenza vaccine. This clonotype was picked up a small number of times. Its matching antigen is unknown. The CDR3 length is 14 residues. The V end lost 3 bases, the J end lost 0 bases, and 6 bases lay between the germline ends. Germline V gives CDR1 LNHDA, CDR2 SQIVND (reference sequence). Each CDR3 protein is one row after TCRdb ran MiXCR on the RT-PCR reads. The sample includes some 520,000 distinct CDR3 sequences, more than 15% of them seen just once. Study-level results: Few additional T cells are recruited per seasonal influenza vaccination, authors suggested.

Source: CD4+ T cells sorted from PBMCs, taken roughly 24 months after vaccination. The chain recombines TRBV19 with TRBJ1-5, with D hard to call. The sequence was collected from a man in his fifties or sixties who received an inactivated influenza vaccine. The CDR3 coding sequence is TGTGCCAGTAGTATCCTGGATAGCAATCAGCCCCAGCATTTT. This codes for CASSILDSNQPQHF.